The text below deals with one T cell receptor (beta chain). Here immunoSEQ multiplex PCR was the method, and the copy in TCRdb shows in-frame clones only, minus some. In the table there are fewer than 500,000 clones, 87% of which are singletons. This entry belongs to a study of blood T cell repertoires in COVID-19. Adults between about 18 and 95 years of age took part from under 30 US areas. Assignments of participants to cohorts depended upon their own reported clinical history. Among Cohort 3 donors, those recovered had two negative PCRs, clearance, or symptom resolution. J lost 1 base, V lost 3 bases, and 4 bases had no gene match. The CDR3 is 15 amino acids. From germline, CDR1 is SGDLS and CDR2 YYNGEE.

This TCR came from a man aged 30 to 39 who had recovered from COVID-19. The material sequenced was PBMCs or T cells enriched from blood (not recorded which). The V call is TRBV9, the J call TRBJ2-3, with 8 bases identical to TRBD2. DNA of the CDR3: TGTGCCAGCAGCGCGGGGGGGCTTGGCACAGATACGCAGTATTTT. It codes for CASSAGGLGTDTQYF. The full variable domain, rest sourced from reference TRBV9 and TRBJ2-3, is DSGVTQTPKHLITATGQRVTLRCSPRSGDLSVYWYQQSLDQGLQFLIQYYNGEERAKGNILERFSAQQFPDLHSELNLSSLELGDSALYFCASSAGGLGTDTQYFGPGTRLTVL.